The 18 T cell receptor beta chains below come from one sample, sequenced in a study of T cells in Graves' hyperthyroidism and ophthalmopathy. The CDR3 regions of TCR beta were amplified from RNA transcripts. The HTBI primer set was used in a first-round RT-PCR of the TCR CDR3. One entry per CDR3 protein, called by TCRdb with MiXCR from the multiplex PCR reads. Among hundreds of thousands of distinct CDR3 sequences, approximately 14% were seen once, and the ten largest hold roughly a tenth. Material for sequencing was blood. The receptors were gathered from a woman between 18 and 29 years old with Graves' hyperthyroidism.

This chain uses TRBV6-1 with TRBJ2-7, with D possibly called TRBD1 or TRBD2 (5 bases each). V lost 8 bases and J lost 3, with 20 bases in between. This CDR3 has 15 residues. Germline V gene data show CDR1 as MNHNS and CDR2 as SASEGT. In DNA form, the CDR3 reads TGTGCCAGCCGGACCCGGGACGGATATCTCTACGAGCAGTACTTC. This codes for CASRTRDGYLYEQYF.

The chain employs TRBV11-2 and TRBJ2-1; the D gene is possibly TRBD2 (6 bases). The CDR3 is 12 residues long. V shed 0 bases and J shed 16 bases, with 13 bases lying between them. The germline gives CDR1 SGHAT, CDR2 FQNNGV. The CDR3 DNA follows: TGTGCCAGCAGCTTAGATATGGGGACTCGCTTCTTC. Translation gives CASSLDMGTRFF.

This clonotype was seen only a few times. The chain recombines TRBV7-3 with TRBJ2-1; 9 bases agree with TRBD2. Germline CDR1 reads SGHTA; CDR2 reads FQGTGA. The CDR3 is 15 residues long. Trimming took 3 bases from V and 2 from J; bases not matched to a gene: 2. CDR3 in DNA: TGTGCCAGCAGCTTCGGACTAGCGCCCTACAATGAGCAGTTCTTC. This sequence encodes CASSFGLAPYNEQFF. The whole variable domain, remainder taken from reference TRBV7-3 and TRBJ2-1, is GAGVSQTPSNKVTEKGKYVELRCDPISGHTALYWYRQSLGQGPEFLIYFQGTGAADDSGLPNDRFFAVRPEGSVSTLKIQRTERGDSAVYLCASSFGLAPYNEQFFGPGTRLTVL.

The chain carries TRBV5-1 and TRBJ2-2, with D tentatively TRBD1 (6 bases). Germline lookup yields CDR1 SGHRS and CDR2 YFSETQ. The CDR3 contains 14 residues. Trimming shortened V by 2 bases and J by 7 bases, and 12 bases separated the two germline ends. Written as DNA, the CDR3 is TGCGCCAGCAGCTTTACAGGGTCGATCGGGGAGCTGTTTTTT. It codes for CASSFTGSIGELFF.

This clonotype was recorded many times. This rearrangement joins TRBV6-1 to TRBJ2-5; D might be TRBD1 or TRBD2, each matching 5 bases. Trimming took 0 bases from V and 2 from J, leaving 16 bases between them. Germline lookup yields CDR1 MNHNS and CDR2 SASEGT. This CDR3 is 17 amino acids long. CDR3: CASSEALTGTLQETQYF. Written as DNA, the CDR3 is TGTGCCAGCAGTGAAGCGTTGACCGGGACCCTACAAGAGACCCAGTACTTC.

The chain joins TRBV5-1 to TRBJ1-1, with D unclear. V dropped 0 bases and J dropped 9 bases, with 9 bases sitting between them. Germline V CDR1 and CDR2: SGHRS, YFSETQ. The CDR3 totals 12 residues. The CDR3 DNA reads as TGCGCCAGCAGCTTGGGGGTGGAAAAAGCTTTCTTT. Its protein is CASSLGVEKAFF.

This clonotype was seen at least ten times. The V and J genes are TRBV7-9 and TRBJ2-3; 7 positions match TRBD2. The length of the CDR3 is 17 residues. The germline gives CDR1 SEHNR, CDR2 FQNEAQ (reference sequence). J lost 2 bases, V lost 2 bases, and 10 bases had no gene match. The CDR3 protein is CASSLRLREHLTDTQYF. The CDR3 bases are TGTGCCAGCAGCTTACGGTTGCGGGAGCACCTCACAGATACGCAGTATTTT.

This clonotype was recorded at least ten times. The CDR3 loop reads CASSHGTSSNQPQHF. The CDR3 bases are TGTGCCAGCAGCCACGGGACATCTAGCAATCAGCCCCAGCATTTT. The chain links TRBV28 to TRBJ1-5, with D perhaps TRBD1 (6 bases). The CDR3 sequence is 15 residues long. V lost 6 bases and J lost 0, with 12 bases in between. In germline, CDR1 is MDHEN, CDR2 SYDVKM.

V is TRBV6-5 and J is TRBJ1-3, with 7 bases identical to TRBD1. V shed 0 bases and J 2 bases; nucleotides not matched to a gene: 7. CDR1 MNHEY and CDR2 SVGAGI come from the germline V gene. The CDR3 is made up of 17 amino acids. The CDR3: CASSYSVQTGPGNTIYF. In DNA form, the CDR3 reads TGTGCCAGCAGTTACTCGGTACAGACAGGGCCTGGAAACACCATATATTTT.

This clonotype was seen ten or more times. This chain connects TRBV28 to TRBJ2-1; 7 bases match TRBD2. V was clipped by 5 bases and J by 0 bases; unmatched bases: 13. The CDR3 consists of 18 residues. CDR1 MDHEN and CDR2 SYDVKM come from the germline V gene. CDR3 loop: CASSPGLGSGTSYNEQFF. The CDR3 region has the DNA TGTGCCAGCAGTCCAGGACTAGGAAGTGGAACCTCCTACAATGAGCAGTTCTTC. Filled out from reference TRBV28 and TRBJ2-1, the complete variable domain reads DVKVTQSSRYLVKRTGEKVFLECVQDMDHENMFWYRQDPGLGLRLIYFSYDVKMKEKGDIPEGYSVSREKKERFSLILESASTNQTSMYLCASSPGLGSGTSYNEQFFGPGTRLTVL.

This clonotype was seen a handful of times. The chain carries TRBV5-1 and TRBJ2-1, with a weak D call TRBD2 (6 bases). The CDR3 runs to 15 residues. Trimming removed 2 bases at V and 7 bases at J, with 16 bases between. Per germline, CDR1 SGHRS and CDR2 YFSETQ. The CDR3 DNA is TGCGCCAGCAGCTTTAGCGGCTACGGTAAGAATGAGCAGTTCTTC. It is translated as CASSFSGYGKNEQFF.

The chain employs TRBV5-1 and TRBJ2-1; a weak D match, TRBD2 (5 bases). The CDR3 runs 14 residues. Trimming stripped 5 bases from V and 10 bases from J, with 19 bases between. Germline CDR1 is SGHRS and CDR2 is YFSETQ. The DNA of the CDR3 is TGCGCCAGCAGAGGTAGCGCCTTCTTAGAAGAGCAGTTCTTC. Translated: CASRGSAFLEEQFF.

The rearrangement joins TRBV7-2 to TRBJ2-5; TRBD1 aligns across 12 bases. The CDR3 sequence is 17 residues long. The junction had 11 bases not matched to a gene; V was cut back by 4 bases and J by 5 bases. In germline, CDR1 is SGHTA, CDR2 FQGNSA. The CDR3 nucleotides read TGTGCCAGCAGCTGGACCGGGACAGGGGGCGCTCGGGAGACCCAGTACTTC. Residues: CASSWTGTGGARETQYF.

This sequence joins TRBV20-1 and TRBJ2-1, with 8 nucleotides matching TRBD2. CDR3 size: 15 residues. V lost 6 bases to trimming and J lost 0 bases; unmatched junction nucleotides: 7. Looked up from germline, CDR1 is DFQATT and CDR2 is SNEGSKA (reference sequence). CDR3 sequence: CSAISGISSYNEQFF. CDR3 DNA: TGCAGTGCAATTAGCGGGATCAGCTCCTACAATGAGCAGTTCTTC.

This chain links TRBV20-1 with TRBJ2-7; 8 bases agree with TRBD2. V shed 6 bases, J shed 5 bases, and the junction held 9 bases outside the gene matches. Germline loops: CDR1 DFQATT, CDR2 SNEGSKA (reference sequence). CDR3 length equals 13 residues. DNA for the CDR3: TGCAGTGCCATAAGCGGGAGAGCCAACGAGCAGTACTTC. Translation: CSAISGRANEQYF.

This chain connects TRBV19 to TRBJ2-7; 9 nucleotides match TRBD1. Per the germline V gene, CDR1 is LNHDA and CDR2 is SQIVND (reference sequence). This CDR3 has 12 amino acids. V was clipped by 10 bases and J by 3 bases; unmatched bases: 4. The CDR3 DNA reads TGTGCCACTGGGACAGGGTTCTACGAGCAGTACTTC. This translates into CATGTGFYEQYF.

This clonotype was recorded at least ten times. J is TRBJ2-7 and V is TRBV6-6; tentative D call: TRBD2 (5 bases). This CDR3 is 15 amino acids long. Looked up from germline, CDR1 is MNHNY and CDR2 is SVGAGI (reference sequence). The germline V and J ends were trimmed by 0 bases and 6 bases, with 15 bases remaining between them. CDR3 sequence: CASSYSSTTPLEQYF. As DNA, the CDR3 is TGTGCCAGCAGTTACTCGTCGACTACCCCTCTCGAGCAGTACTTC.

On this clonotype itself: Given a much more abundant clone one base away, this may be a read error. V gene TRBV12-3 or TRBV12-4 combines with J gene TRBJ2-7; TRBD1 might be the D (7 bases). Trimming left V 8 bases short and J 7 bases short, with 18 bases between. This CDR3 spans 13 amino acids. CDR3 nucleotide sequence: TGTGCCAGCTCAGGGACAGCCGCGGGGGAGCAGTACTTC. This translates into CASSGTAAGEQYF.